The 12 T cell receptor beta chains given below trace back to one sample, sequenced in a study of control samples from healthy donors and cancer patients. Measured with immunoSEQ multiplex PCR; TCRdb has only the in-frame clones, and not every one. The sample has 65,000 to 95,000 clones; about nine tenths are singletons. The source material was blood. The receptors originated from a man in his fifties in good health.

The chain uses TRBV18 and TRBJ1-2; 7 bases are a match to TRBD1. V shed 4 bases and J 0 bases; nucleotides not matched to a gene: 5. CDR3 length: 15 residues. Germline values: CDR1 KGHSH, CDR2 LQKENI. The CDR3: CASSQTGTANYGYTF. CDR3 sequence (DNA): TGTGCCAGCTCACAAACCGGGACAGCTAACTATGGCTACACCTTC. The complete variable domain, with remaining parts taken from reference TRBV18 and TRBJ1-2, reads NAGVMQNPRHLVRRRGQEARLRCSPMKGHSHVYWYRQLPEEGLKFMVYLQKENIIDESGMPKERFSAEFPKEGPSILRIQQVVRGDSAAYFCASSQTGTANYGYTFGSGTRLTVV.

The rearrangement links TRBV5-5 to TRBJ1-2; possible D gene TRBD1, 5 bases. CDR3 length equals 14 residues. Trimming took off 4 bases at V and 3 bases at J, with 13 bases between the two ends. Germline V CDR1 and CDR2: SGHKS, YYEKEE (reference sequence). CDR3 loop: CASSPQWGDYGYTF. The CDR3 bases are TGTGCCAGCAGCCCCCAGTGGGGGGACTATGGCTACACCTTC. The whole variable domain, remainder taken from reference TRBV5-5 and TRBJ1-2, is DAGVTQSPTHLIKTRGQQVTLRCSPISGHKSVSWYQQVLGQGPQFIFQYYEKEERGRGNFPDRFSARQFPNYSSELNVNALLLGDSALYLCASSPQWGDYGYTFGSGTRLTVV.

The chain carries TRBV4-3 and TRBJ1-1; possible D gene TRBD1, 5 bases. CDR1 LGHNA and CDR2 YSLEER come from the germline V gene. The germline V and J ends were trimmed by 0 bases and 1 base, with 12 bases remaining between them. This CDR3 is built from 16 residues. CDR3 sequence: CASSQDLTAKNTEAFF. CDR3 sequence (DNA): TGCGCCAGCAGCCAAGATCTGACAGCTAAGAACACTGAAGCTTTCTTT.

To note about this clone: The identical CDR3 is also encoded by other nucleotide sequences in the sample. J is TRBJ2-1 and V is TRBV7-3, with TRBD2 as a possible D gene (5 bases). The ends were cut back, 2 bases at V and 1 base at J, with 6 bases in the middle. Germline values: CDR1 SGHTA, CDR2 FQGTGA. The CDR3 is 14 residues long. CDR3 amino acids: CASSLGGSYNEQFF. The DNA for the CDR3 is TGTGCCAGCAGCTTAGGCGGGTCCTACAATGAGCAGTTCTTC.

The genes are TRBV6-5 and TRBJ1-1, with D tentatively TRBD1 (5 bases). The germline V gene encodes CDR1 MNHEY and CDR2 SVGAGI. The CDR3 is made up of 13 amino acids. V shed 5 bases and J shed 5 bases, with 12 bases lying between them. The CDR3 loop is CASSRGGETEAFF. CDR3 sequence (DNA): TGTGCCAGCAGTAGGGGTGGGGAGACTGAAGCTTTCTTT.

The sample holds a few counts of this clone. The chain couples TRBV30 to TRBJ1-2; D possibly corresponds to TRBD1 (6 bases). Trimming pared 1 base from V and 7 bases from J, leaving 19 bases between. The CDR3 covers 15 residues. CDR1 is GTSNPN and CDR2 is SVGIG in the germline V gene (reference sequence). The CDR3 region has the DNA TGTGCCTGGAGTGGCCTCGGGGCAGGGGTGGGTGGCTACACCTTC. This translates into CAWSGLGAGVGGYTF.

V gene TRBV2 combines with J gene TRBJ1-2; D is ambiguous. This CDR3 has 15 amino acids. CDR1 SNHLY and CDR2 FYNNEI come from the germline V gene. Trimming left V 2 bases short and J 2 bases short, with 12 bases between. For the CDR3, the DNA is TGTGCCAGCAGTGAACCGGACCGGGAGAACTATGGCTACACCTTC. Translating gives CASSEPDRENYGYTF.

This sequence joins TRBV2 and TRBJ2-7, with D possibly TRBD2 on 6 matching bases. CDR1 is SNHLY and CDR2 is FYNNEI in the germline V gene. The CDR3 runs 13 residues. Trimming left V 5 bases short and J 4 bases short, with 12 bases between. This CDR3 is CASSNSGTYEQYF. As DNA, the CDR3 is TGTGCCAGCAGTAATAGCGGAACTTACGAGCAGTACTTC. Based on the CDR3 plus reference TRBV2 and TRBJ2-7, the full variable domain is EPEVTQTPSHQVTQMGQEVILRCVPISNHLYFYWYRQILGQKVEFLVSFYNNEISEKSEIFDDQFSVERPDGSNFTLKIRSTKLEDSAMYFCASSNSGTYEQYFGPGTRLTVT.

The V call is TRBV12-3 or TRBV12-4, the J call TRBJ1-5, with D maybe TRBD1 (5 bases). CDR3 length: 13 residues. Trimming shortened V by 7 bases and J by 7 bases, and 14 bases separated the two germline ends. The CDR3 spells CASTSGRAQPQHF. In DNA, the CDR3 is TGTGCCAGCACCTCGGGCAGGGCACAGCCCCAGCATTTT.

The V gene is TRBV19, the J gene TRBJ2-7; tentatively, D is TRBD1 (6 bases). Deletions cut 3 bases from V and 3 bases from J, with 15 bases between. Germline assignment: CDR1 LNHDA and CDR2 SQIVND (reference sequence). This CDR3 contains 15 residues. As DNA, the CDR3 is TGTGCCAGTAGTATTTTTCCAGGGGAAGGCTACGAGCAGTACTTC. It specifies CASSIFPGEGYEQYF.

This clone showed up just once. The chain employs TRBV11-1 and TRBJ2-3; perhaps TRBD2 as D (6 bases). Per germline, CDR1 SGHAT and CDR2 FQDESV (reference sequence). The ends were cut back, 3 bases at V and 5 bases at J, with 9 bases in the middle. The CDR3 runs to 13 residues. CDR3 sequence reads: CASSLGAGDTQYF. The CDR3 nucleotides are TGTGCCAGCAGCTTGGGAGCGGGAGATACGCAGTATTTT.

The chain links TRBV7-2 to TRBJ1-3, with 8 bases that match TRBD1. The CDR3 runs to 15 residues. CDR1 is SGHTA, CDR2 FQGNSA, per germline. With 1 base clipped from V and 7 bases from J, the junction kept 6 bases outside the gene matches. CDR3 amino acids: CASSLGGQAENTIYF. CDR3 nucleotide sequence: TGTGCCAGCAGCTTAGGGGGACAGGCGGAGAACACCATATATTTT.